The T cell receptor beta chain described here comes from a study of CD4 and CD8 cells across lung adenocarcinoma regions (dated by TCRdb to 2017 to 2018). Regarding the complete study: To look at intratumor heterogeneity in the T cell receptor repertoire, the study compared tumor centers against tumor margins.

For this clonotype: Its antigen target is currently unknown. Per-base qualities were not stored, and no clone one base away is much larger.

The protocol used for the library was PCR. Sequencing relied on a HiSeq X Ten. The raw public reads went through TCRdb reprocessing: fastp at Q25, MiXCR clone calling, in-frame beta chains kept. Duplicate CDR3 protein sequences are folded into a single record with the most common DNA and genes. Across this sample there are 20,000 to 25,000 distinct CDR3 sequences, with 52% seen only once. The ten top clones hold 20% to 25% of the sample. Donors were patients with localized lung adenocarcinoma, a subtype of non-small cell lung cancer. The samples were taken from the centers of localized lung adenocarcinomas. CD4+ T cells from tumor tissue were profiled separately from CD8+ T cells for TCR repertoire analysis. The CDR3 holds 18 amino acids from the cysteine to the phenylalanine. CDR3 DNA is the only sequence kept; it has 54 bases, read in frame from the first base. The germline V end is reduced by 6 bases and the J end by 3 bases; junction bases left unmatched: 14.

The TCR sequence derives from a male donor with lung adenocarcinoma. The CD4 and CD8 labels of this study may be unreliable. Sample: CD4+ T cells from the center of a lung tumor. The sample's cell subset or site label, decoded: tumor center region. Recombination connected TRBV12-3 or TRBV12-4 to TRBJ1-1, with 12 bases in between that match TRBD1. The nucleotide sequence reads TGTGCCAGCAGCTGGGACAGGGGGCAAAGAATTTTGGACACTGAAGCTTTCTTT. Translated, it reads CASSWDRGQRILDTEAFF.